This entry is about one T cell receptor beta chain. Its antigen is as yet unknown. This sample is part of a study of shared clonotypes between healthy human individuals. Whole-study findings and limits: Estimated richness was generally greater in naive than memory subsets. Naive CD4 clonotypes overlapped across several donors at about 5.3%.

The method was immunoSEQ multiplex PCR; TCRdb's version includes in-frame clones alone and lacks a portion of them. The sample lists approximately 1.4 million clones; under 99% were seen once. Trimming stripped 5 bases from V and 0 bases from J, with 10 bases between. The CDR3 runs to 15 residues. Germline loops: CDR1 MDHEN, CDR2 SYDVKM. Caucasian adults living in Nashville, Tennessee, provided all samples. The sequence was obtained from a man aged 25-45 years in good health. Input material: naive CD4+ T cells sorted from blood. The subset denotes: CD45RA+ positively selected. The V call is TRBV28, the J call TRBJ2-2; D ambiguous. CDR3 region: CASSPHNTNTGELFF. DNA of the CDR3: TGTGCCAGCAGTCCACACAACACGAACACCGGGGAGCTGTTTTTT.